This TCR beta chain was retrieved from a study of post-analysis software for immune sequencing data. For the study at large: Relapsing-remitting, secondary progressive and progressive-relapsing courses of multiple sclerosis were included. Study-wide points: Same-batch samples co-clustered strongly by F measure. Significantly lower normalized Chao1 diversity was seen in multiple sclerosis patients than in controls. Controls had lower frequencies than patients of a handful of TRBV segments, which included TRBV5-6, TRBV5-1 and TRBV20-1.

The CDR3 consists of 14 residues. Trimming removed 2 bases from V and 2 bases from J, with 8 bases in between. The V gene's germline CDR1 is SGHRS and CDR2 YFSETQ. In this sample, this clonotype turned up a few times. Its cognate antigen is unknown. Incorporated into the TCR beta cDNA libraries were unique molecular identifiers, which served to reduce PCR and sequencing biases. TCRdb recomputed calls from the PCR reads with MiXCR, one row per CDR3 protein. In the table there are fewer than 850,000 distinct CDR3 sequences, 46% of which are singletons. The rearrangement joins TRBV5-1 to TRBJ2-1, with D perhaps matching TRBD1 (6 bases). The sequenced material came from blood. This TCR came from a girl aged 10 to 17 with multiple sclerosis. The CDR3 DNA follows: TGCGCCAGCAGCTTCAGGGGTGCCTACAATGAGCAGTTCTTC. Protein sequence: CASSFRGAYNEQFF.